This paragraph covers one TCR beta chain sequence. The authors' processing: Counts of nucleated cells, estimated from reference gene primer amplification, were obtained. Sequencing was performed with immunoSEQ multiplex PCR; in TCRdb, only in-frame clones are kept and a portion is missing. V, J and clone size derive from that table, while D and trimming were established from the DNA sequence. The sample shows hundreds of thousands of clones, 87% of them seen only once. This sample stems from a study of blood T cell repertoires in COVID-19. Study-wide background: T cells, B-cell-depleted T cells, or PBMCs provided the cDNA or gDNA that served as material.

The V and J ends lost 5 bases and 0 bases, in that order; junction bases with no gene match: 6. In germline, CDR1 is SEHNR, CDR2 FQNEAQ (reference sequence). This CDR3 has 15 amino acids. The participants were between roughly 18 and 89 years old and came from 24 US areas. Each participant's cohort was designated according to participant-reported clinical history. The TCR originated in a woman younger than 35 with acute COVID-19. The sequencing sample was made of PBMCs or T cells enriched from blood (not recorded which). The chain has TRBV7-9 and TRBJ2-7; 8 bases fit TRBD1. The CDR3 region has the DNA TGTGCCAGCAGCGGCGGGACAGGCCACTCCTACGAGCAGTACTTC. Protein sequence: CASSGGTGHSYEQYF.